This entry lists 16 T cell receptor beta chains sequenced from one sample in a study of OX40 agonist ivuxolimab in advanced cancers. Libraries were prepared by immunoSEQ multiplex PCR; TCRdb keeps only in-frame clonotypes and omits some of them. The sample records fewer than 90,000 clones, 88% being singletons. The sequencing used CD4+ or CD8+ T cells sorted from blood, collected in a trial of the OX40 agonist ivuxolimab. These TCRs come from an adult with an advanced solid tumor such as melanoma, head and neck, liver or kidney cancer.

The rearrangement joins TRBV28 to TRBJ1-4; D ambiguous. There are 13 residues in the CDR3. The germline CDR1 and CDR2 sequences are MDHEN and SYDVKM. With 3 bases removed from V and 10 bases from J, the gap between germline ends came to 12 bases. CDR3 bases: TGTGCCAGCAGTTTGGGTGGGAGAGTAAAACTGTTTTTT. Translating it yields CASSLGGRVKLFF.

The V and J genes are TRBV2 and TRBJ1-1, with 8 bases lining up with TRBD1. The CDR3 is 13 amino acids. V was pared by 8 bases and J by 4 bases, with 6 bases of the junction left unmatched. Germline CDR1 SNHLY, CDR2 FYNNEI. CDR3 loop: CASLNDRGTEAFF. CDR3 sequence (DNA): TGTGCCAGCCTAAATGACAGGGGCACTGAAGCTTTCTTT.

This clone was counted between two and nine times. The chain is built from TRBV4-2 and TRBJ2-2, with 7 positions matching TRBD1. The germline gives CDR1 LGHNA, CDR2 YNFKEQ. V lost 1 base, J lost 7 bases, and 9 bases stayed unmatched. The CDR3 is 16 residues long. CDR3 in amino acids: CASSQVIGGAGGELFF. The DNA of the CDR3 is TGTGCCAGCAGCCAAGTCATAGGGGGCGCCGGCGGGGAGCTGTTTTTT.

This clone has a single count. Mismatch with germline at one junction end may stem from a read error. The chain is built from TRBV7-7 and TRBJ2-2; 9 nucleotides agree with TRBD1. Germline V gene lookup returns CDR1 SSHAT and CDR2 FNYEAQ (reference sequence). This CDR3 is built from 14 residues. The CDR3 sequence: CASSLGQGYGELFF. The CDR3 DNA reads as TGTGCTAGCAGCTTAGGACAGGGGTACGGGGAGCTGTTTTTT.

The CDR3 DNA reads as TGTGCCAGTAGTTTTCGGACAGGGGGGCCCTACGAGCAGTACTTC. As protein: CASSFRTGGPYEQYF. The chain couples TRBV19 to TRBJ2-7; 10 bases fit TRBD1. Germline CDR1 is LNHDA and CDR2 is SQIVND (reference sequence). V gave up 5 bases and J gave up 2 bases; unmatched junction bases: 6. This CDR3 is 15 amino acids long.

The chain recombines TRBV19 with TRBJ2-1; D not certain. This CDR3 comprises 11 residues. Germline CDR1 is LNHDA and CDR2 is SQIVND (reference sequence). Trimming left V 3 bases short and J 11 bases short, with 8 bases between. The CDR3 bases are TGTGCCAGTAGTATTAGTCAAAAGCAGTTCTTC. Translated: CASSISQKQFF.

The chain has TRBV6-1 and TRBJ2-1; D not certain. V was pared by 7 bases and J by 0 bases, with 7 bases between. The CDR3 spans 13 residues. The germline CDR1 and CDR2 sequences are MNHNS and SASEGT. The CDR3 DNA reads as TGTGCCAGCATGACAAGCTCCTACAATGAGCAGTTCTTC. Encoded protein: CASMTSSYNEQFF.

This sequence joins TRBV28 and TRBJ2-7; 8 bases map to TRBD2. CDR3 length: 12 residues. Germline-derived CDR1 and CDR2 are MDHEN and SYDVKM. V lost 10 bases and J lost 4; bases outside the gene matches: 6. Here the CDR3 reads CAISSGRYEQYF. As DNA, the CDR3 is TGTGCCATCTCAAGCGGGAGATACGAGCAGTACTTC.

The rearrangement uses TRBV6-5 and TRBJ2-1; no clear D. V was pared by 0 bases and J by 9 bases, with 9 bases between. Germline assignment: CDR1 MNHEY and CDR2 SVGAGI. The length of the CDR3 is 13 residues. The CDR3 sequence: CASSYSVLGEQFF. CDR3 nucleotides: TGTGCCAGCAGTTACTCGGTGCTAGGTGAGCAGTTCTTC.

The rearrangement uses TRBV6-5 and TRBJ2-3; D unclear. CDR1 MNHEY and CDR2 SVGAGI come from the germline V gene. The CDR3 spans 14 residues. Trimming cost V 2 bases and J 4 bases, with 10 bases left between them. The chain's CDR3 is CASSYRVRADTQYF. CDR3 nucleotides: TGTGCCAGCAGTTACCGGGTTAGGGCAGATACGCAGTATTTT.

The chain has TRBV5-6 and TRBJ2-5; 12 nucleotides match TRBD2. This CDR3 region has 14 residues. V lost 1 base to trimming and J lost 5 bases; unmatched junction nucleotides: 0. CDR1 SGHDT and CDR2 YYEEEE come from the germline V gene. In DNA, the CDR3 is TGTGCCAGCAGCTTGACTAGCGGGAGGGAGACCCAGTACTTC. As protein: CASSLTSGRETQYF.

The chain links TRBV6-4 to TRBJ1-5; 7 bases map to TRBD1. This CDR3 spans 14 amino acids. Germline loops: CDR1 MRHNA, CDR2 SNTAGT. The V gene end was trimmed by 10 bases and the J gene end by 5 bases; junction bases not matched to a gene: 11. In DNA, the CDR3 is TGTGCCACACCGCAGGGGGAAAGATATCAGCCCCAGCATTTT. This codes for CATPQGERYQPQHF.

This clone was seen a single time. J is TRBJ1-3 and V is TRBV29-1; a possible D gene is TRBD1 (5 bases). The V gene lost 6 bases and the J gene lost 0 bases, with 15 bases spanning the gap. Germline V gene data show CDR1 as SQVTM and CDR2 as ANQGSEA. This CDR3 spans 15 amino acids. The CDR3 protein is CSVSRGSNSGNTIYF. Written as DNA, the CDR3 is TGCAGCGTCTCCCGGGGGAGTAACTCTGGAAACACCATATATTTT.

The chain links TRBV5-1 to TRBJ2-1; no reliable D call. Germline V gene sequence: CDR1 SGHRS, CDR2 YFSETQ. V was pared by 0 bases and J by 6 bases, with 7 bases between. The CDR3 loop spans 13 amino acids. The CDR3 coding sequence is TGCGCCAGCAGCTTGGTCTTAACCAATGAGCAGTTCTTC. Translated, it gives CASSLVLTNEQFF.

This rearrangement joins TRBV6-1 to TRBJ2-1, with 7 bases identical to TRBD2. V lost 8 bases and J lost 4; bases outside the gene matches: 11. CDR1 and CDR2 from the germline V gene are MNHNS and SASEGT. This CDR3 has 15 amino acids. The CDR3 bases are TGTGCCAGCTCCCCCGGAAGCGGGACTTACAATGAGCAGTTCTTC. It translates to CASSPGSGTYNEQFF.

This rearrangement joins TRBV5-1 to TRBJ2-3, with D perhaps matching TRBD2 (5 bases). Trimming left V 1 base short and J 2 bases short, with 8 bases between. The CDR3 sequence is 14 residues long. Germline assignment: CDR1 SGHRS and CDR2 YFSETQ. CDR3 DNA sequence: TGCGCCAGCAGCTTGATAGCGAACACAGATACGCAGTATTTT. It yields the protein CASSLIANTDTQYF.